Sequencing of this T cell receptor beta chain was carried out in a study of T cells after yellow fever vaccination. This clonotype turned up a few times. TCRdb re-derived calls from the 5' RACE reads in MiXCR, one entry per CDR3 protein. The sample comprises 78,000 or so distinct CDR3 sequences, 7.3% of which are singletons, and about 27% rests with the top ten. The CDR3 length is 17 residues. The V and J ends lost 3 bases and 9 bases, in that order; junction bases with no gene match: 16. Germline-derived CDR1 and CDR2 are ENHRY and SYGVKD. The TCR originated in a man younger than 30 who received the YFV17D yellow fever vaccine. V is TRBV10-3 and J is TRBJ2-1; TRBD2 aligns across 8 bases. Material: CD8+ T cells sorted from PBMCs, obtained 9 to 11 days after the first yellow fever vaccination. CDR3 bases: TGTGCCATCAGTGATGGGTTAGCGGGGCCCGGATGGAGTGAGCAGTTCTTC. Translating gives CAISDGLAGPGWSEQFF.